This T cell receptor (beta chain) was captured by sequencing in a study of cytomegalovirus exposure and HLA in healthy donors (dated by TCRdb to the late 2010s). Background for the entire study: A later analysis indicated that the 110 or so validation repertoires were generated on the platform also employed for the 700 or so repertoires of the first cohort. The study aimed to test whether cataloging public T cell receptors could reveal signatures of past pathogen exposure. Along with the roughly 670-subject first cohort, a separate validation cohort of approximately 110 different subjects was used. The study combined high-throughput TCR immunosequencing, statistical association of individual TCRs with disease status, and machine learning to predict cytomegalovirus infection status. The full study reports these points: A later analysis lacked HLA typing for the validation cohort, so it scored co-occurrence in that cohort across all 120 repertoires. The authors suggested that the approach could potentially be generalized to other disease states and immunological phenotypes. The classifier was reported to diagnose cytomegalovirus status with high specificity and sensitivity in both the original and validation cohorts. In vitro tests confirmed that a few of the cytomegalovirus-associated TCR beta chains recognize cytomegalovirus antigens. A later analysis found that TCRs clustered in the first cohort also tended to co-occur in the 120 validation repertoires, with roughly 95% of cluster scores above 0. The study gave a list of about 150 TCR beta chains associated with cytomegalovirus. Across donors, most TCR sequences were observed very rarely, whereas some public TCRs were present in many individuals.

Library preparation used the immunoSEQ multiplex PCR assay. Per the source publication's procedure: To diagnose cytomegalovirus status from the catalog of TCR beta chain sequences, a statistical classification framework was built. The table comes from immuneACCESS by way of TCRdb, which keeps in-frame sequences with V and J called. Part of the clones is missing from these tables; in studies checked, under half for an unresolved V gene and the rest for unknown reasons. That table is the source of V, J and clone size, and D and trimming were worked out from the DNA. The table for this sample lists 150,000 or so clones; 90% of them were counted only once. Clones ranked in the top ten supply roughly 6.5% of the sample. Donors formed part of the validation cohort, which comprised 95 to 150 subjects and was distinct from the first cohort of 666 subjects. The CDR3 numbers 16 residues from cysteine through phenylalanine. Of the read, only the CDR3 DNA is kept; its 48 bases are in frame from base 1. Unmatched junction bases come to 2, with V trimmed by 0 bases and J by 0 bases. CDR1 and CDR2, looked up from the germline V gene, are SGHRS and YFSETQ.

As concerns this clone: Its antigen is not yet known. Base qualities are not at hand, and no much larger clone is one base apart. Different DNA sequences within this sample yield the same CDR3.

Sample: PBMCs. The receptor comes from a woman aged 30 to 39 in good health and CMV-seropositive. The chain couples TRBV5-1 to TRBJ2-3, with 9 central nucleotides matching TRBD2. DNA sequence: TGCGCCAGCAGCTTGGCGCTAGCGGGGAGCACAGATACGCAGTATTTT. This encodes CASSLALAGSTDTQYF.